The clone carrying this T cell receptor beta chain came up many times. Its antigen is unidentified. By quantitative 5'-RACE with molecular barcodes, the TCR beta libraries were made. TCRdb passed the 5' RACE reads through MiXCR, listing each CDR3 protein once. The sample consists of around 29,000 distinct CDR3 sequences, 5.3% of them appearing once. These data originate in a study of CD8 T cells in ankylosing spondylitis. General observations from the study: Disease-linked clones had a CD8+ phenotype and relatively low frequency in peripheral blood. Within matched ankylosing spondylitis synovial fluid, disease-linked clones were reportedly significantly enriched. Seven or eight highly homologous variants made up a TCR beta motif, and this motif appeared characteristic of ankylosing spondylitis blood.

This CDR3 region has 14 residues. J was trimmed by 5 bases and V by 4 bases; bases with no gene match: 5. Germline assignment: CDR1 SGDLS and CDR2 YYNGEE. The V call is TRBV9, the J call TRBJ2-5, with 10 nucleotides matching TRBD2. Sequenced: blood, either unsorted or a sorted T cell fraction (not recorded which). The clonotype comes from a female donor with ankylosing spondylitis or in good health (not recorded which). The CDR3 region is CASSRTSGAETQYF. Written as DNA, the CDR3 is TGTGCCAGCAGCCGGACTAGCGGTGCGGAGACCCAGTACTTC.